One and the same sample provided the 32 T cell receptor beta chains below, sequenced in a study of identical twins. MiXCR, applied by TCRdb to the 5' RACE reads, yields one record per CDR3 protein. The sample yields 500,000 to 700,000 distinct CDR3 sequences, less than 9% seen once. These data were likewise used in another study, on yellow fever vaccine responses in identical twins.

The sequenced material came from PBMCs. These TCRs come from a woman aged 18 to 35 in good health.

This clonotype was picked up a small number of times. The rearrangement links TRBV7-9 to TRBJ1-6; D unclear. Germline assignment: CDR1 SEHNR and CDR2 FQNEAQ (reference sequence). V was trimmed by 6 bases and J by 9 bases, leaving 0 bases between them. The CDR3 is made up of 9 amino acids. The CDR3 DNA is TGTGCCAGCAGTTCACCCCTCCACTTT. Its protein is CASSSPLHF.

The genes are TRBV4-1 and TRBJ2-1; D uncertain. The CDR3 is 15 amino acids. Germline V CDR1 and CDR2: MGHRA, YSYEKL. The germline V and J ends were trimmed by 2 bases and 2 bases, with 10 bases remaining between them. The CDR3, as DNA: TGCGCCAGCAGCCAATTTGTAGGAGCCTACAATGAGCAGTTCTTC. Translating it yields CASSQFVGAYNEQFF.

The chain is built from TRBV11-2 and TRBJ2-7; a possible D gene is TRBD2 (5 bases). The V gene's germline CDR1 is SGHAT and CDR2 FQNNGV. Trimming left V 0 bases short and J 8 bases short, with 14 bases between. The CDR3 runs 14 residues. This CDR3 is CASSLDVLGLQQYF. Here the CDR3 DNA reads TGTGCCAGCAGCTTAGACGTTCTCGGACTCCAGCAGTACTTC.

The sample holds many counts of this clonotype. The gene calls are TRBV5-1 and TRBJ2-1, with a tentative D call TRBD2 (5 bases). This CDR3 has 15 residues. The germline V gene encodes CDR1 SGHRS and CDR2 YFSETQ. Between the trimmed V and J ends, which lost 1 base and 7 bases, there was a span of 15 bases. DNA of the CDR3: TGCGCCAGCAGCTTGTCTTCTAGCCAGACTAATGAGCAGTTCTTC. As protein: CASSLSSSQTNEQFF.

This clonotype was detected many times. V and J are TRBV6-1 and TRBJ1-2, with 8 bases lining up with TRBD1. V was clipped by 7 bases and J by 0 bases; unmatched bases: 1. The CDR3 runs 13 residues. CDR1 and CDR2 from the germline V gene are MNHNS and SASEGT. Here the CDR3 DNA reads TGTGCCAGCACGGGACAGGCTAACTATGGCTACACCTTC. Amino acids: CASTGQANYGYTF.

This clonotype showed up just a few times. CDR3 sequence: CASSLATDRGGIYEQYF. In DNA, the CDR3 is TGCGCCAGCAGCTTGGCAACTGACAGGGGAGGAATCTACGAGCAGTACTTC. This chain joins TRBV5-1 and TRBJ2-7; TRBD1 matches 8 bases. CDR3 size: 17 residues. Germline CDR1 is SGHRS and CDR2 is YFSETQ. J gave up 3 bases and V 0 bases, and 11 bases lay outside the gene matches.

This clonotype was observed a few times. This chain connects TRBV29-1 to TRBJ2-7; 8 bases line up with TRBD2. This CDR3 has 12 amino acids. Germline CDR1 SQVTM, CDR2 ANQGSEA. V shed 6 bases and J 7 bases; nucleotides not matched to a gene: 8. The CDR3 nucleotides read TGCAGCGTCCGGCGGGGGGCGGAAGAGCAGTACTTC. Translation: CSVRRGAEEQYF.

The chain recombines TRBV12-3 or TRBV12-4 with TRBJ1-6; 7 bases are shared with TRBD1. The CDR3 consists of 13 residues. The ends lost 8 bases at V and 7 bases at J; junction bases unmatched: 5. This chain's CDR3 is CASAGTVNSPLHF. CDR3 nucleotides: TGTGCCAGCGCTGGGACAGTCAATTCACCCCTCCACTTT.

The sample holds many counts of this clonotype. CDR3 amino acids: CASSPKGGNEQFF. The CDR3, as DNA: TGTGCCAGCAGCCCTAAAGGGGGGAATGAGCAGTTCTTC. This chain joins TRBV7-3 and TRBJ2-1; D may be TRBD1 or TRBD2 (6 bases each). V lost 5 bases and J lost 7, with 12 bases in between. Germline V gene data show CDR1 as SGHTA and CDR2 as FQGTGA. This CDR3 contains 13 residues.

Only a few counts were recorded for this clonotype. The CDR3 sequence is CASRRGGGQSTDTQYF. CDR3 DNA: TGCGCCAGCAGGAGGGGCGGGGGACAGTCCACAGATACGCAGTATTTT. This chain uses TRBV5-1 with TRBJ2-3, with D possibly being TRBD1 or TRBD2 (7 bases each). CDR1 is SGHRS, CDR2 YFSETQ, per germline. The CDR3 consists of 16 residues. The V and J ends lost 5 bases and 2 bases respectively, with 18 bases between them.

In this sample, this clonotype turned up many times. The chain combines TRBV5-1 with TRBJ2-3; 8 nucleotides match TRBD1. V shed 2 bases, J shed 1 base, and the junction held 3 bases outside the gene matches. The CDR3 has 15 amino acids. Germline V gene lookup returns CDR1 SGHRS and CDR2 YFSETQ. DNA of the CDR3: TGCGCCAGCAGCTTACAGGGGGATGGCACAGATACGCAGTATTTT. It codes for CASSLQGDGTDTQYF.

J is TRBJ2-1 and V is TRBV5-1; 11 bases match TRBD1. CDR1 and CDR2 (germline): SGHRS, YFSETQ. V lost 4 bases to trimming and J lost 8 bases; unmatched junction nucleotides: 8. The CDR3 runs 15 residues. The CDR3 coding sequence is TGCGCCAGCAGCCCGGACAGGGGGCTTATCGATGAGCAGTTCTTC. It specifies CASSPDRGLIDEQFF. Full variable domain (outside the CDR3, taken from reference TRBV5-1 and TRBJ2-1): KAGVTQTPRYLIKTRGQQVTLSCSPISGHRSVSWYQQTPGQGLQFLFEYFSETQRNKGNFPGRFSGRQFSNSRSEMNVSTLELGDSALYLCASSPDRGLIDEQFFGPGTRLTVL.

This clonotype occurred many times. The chain carries TRBV5-5 and TRBJ2-2; D remains unclear. The CDR3 contains 16 residues. V was trimmed by 0 bases and J by 6 bases, leaving 15 bases between them. The germline V gene has CDR1 SGHKS and CDR2 YYEKEE (reference sequence). CDR3 amino acids: CASSLAADPRSGELFF. The CDR3 DNA is TGTGCCAGCAGCTTGGCCGCAGATCCTAGGTCCGGGGAGCTGTTTTTT.

The chain carries TRBV6-1 and TRBJ1-2; no clear D gene. Germline V gene data show CDR1 as MNHNS and CDR2 as SASEGT. The germline V and J ends were trimmed by 6 bases and 3 bases, with 14 bases remaining between them. This CDR3 has 14 residues. The CDR3 region is CASSPTIGYYGYTF. CDR3 bases: TGTGCCAGCAGCCCTACTATTGGGTACTATGGCTACACCTTC.

Comment on this clonotype: A much larger clone differs from this one at a single base, so this may be a read error. The V call is TRBV29-1, the J call TRBJ2-7; 13 bases agree with TRBD2. CDR1 and CDR2 (germline): SQVTM, ANQGSEA. The CDR3 runs 14 residues. The CDR3 sequence: CGVARTSGSNEQYF. In DNA form, the CDR3 reads TGCGGCGTCGCGAGGACTAGCGGGAGTAACGAGCAGTACTTC.

The table lists this clonotype with many counts. This chain uses TRBV20-1 with TRBJ2-1, with TRBD2 identical over 16 bases. This CDR3 is 16 amino acids long. CDR1 and CDR2 (germline): DFQATT, SNEGSKA (reference sequence). J lost 3 bases, V lost 3 bases, and 2 bases had no gene match. The CDR3: CSARGLAGGDYNEQFF. CDR3 DNA sequence: TGCAGTGCTAGGGGACTAGCGGGGGGGGACTACAATGAGCAGTTCTTC.

This clonotype was counted many times. This sequence joins TRBV5-1 and TRBJ2-2; D is uncertain. V lost 2 bases and J lost 2, with 19 bases in between. Germline V gene sequence: CDR1 SGHRS, CDR2 YFSETQ. CDR3 length: 18 amino acids. The CDR3 is CASSFFTSLSGNTGELFF. The CDR3 coding sequence is TGCGCCAGCAGCTTTTTTACCTCTCTTTCGGGCAACACCGGGGAGCTGTTTTTT.

This clonotype turned up a few times. This sequence joins TRBV15 and TRBJ2-5; D unclear. Looked up from germline, CDR1 is LNHNV and CDR2 is YYDKDF (reference sequence). This CDR3 is 15 amino acids long. Trimming took off 0 bases at V and 2 bases at J, with 10 bases between the two ends. CDR3 DNA sequence: TGTGCCACCAGCAGAGATCCCGGACGGCAAGAGACCCAGTACTTC. As protein: CATSRDPGRQETQYF.

V is TRBV6-1 and J is TRBJ1-4; TRBD1 agrees at 10 bases. This CDR3 has 13 amino acids. V dropped 10 bases and J dropped 7; count of bases not matched to a gene: 6. CDR1 is MNHNS and CDR2 is SASEGT in the germline V gene. In nucleotides, the CDR3 is TGTGCCACCCGGGACAGGGGTCGTGAAAAACTGTTTTTT. It translates to CATRDRGREKLFF.

This clonotype was observed at least ten times. V usage is TRBV7-9 and J usage is TRBJ1-2; 8 positions match TRBD1. V lost 1 base, J lost 4 bases, and 2 bases stayed unmatched. CDR1 and CDR2 (germline): SEHNR, FQNEAQ (reference sequence). There are 14 residues in the CDR3. The DNA for the CDR3 is TGTGCCAGCAGCTTAGTAGGGACAGGCTATGGCTACACCTTC. Translation: CASSLVGTGYGYTF.

Many counts were recorded for this clonotype. The chain couples TRBV2 to TRBJ1-1, with unresolved D. The germline gives CDR1 SNHLY, CDR2 FYNNEI. Trimming took 2 bases from V and 3 from J, leaving 10 bases between them. This CDR3 contains 14 residues. The DNA of the CDR3 is TGTGCCAGCAGTGAAACCGGGGTTGACACTGAAGCTTTCTTT. Encoded protein: CASSETGVDTEAFF.

The chain joins TRBV20-1 to TRBJ1-1; D uncertain. The CDR3 is 11 amino acids. The ends were cut back, 5 bases at V and 2 bases at J, with 6 bases in the middle. Germline loops: CDR1 DFQATT, CDR2 SNEGSKA (reference sequence). CDR3 protein: CSAPDNTEAFF. The CDR3 DNA reads as TGCAGTGCTCCAGATAACACTGAAGCTTTCTTT.

This clonotype showed up many times. The V gene is TRBV25-1, the J gene TRBJ2-7; perhaps TRBD1 as D (5 bases). CDR1 is MGHDK and CDR2 is SYGVNS in the germline V gene. There are 14 residues in the CDR3. V lost 1 base to trimming and J lost 2 bases, with 9 bases between them. In DNA, the CDR3 is TGTGCCAGCAGTGAATTTGAACAGGCCTACGAGCAGTACTTC. This translates into CASSEFEQAYEQYF.

This chain links TRBV7-9 with TRBJ1-1; D ambiguous. V lost 2 bases and J lost 3, with 4 bases in between. Looked up from germline, CDR1 is SEHNR and CDR2 is FQNEAQ (reference sequence). This CDR3 has 12 residues. The CDR3 DNA sequence: TGTGCCAGCAGCTTATTTGACACTGAAGCTTTCTTT. Translating gives CASSLFDTEAFF. Using reference TRBV7-9 and TRBJ1-1 for the parts outside the CDR3, the full variable domain is DTGVSQNPRHKITKRGQNVTFRCDPISEHNRLYWYRQTLGQGPEFLTYFQNEAQLEKSRLLSDRFSAERPKGSFSTLEIQRTEQGDSAMYLCASSLFDTEAFFGQGTRLTVV.

The chain carries TRBV10-3 and TRBJ2-7; unclear D gene. With 6 bases removed from V and 3 bases from J, the gap between germline ends came to 9 bases. Germline V CDR1 and CDR2: ENHRY, SYGVKD. The CDR3 runs to 12 residues. DNA of the CDR3: TGTGCCATCAGGGACCAGATCTACGAGCAGTACTTC. The encoded protein is CAIRDQIYEQYF.

The chain couples TRBV19 to TRBJ2-2; 12 bases map to TRBD2. Germline lookup yields CDR1 LNHDA and CDR2 SQIVND (reference sequence). CDR3 length: 15 amino acids. V shed 6 bases, J shed 6 bases, and the junction held 5 bases outside the gene matches. The CDR3 loop is CASSWTSGAPGELFF. CDR3 nucleotides: TGTGCCAGTAGCTGGACTAGCGGGGCCCCCGGGGAGCTGTTTTTT.

As DNA, the CDR3 is TGCGCCAGCAGCGTTCCGGGACTAGCGGGAGGGGGGGGACACAATGAGCAGTTCTTC. Translation: CASSVPGLAGGGGHNEQFF. The V gene is TRBV5-1, the J gene TRBJ2-1, with 16 bases identical to TRBD2. This CDR3 has 19 residues. J gave up 5 bases and V 4 bases, and 12 bases lay outside the gene matches. Germline V gives CDR1 SGHRS, CDR2 YFSETQ.

This clonotype was seen only a few times. The chain combines TRBV14 with TRBJ1-2; no clear D. The CDR3 extends over 13 amino acids. Germline CDR1 SGHDN, CDR2 FVKESK. Trimming stripped 2 bases from V and 5 bases from J, with 9 bases between. Here the CDR3 DNA reads TGTGCCAGCAGCCAAATCCCAAGATATGGCTACACCTTC. This codes for CASSQIPRYGYTF.

Ten or more counts support this clonotype. The rearrangement uses TRBV28 and TRBJ2-3; D is unresolved. V dropped 3 bases and J dropped 0 bases, with 7 bases sitting between them. Looked up from germline, CDR1 is MDHEN and CDR2 is SYDVKM. CDR3 length: 14 residues. The CDR3 coding sequence is TGTGCCAGCAGTTTCACAGCTAGCACAGATACGCAGTATTTT. Amino acids: CASSFTASTDTQYF.

In this sample, this clonotype turned up a few times. The CDR3 DNA is TGTGCCAGTGGGGCGTCCGTTGGTTCGCCCCTCCACTTT. It is translated as CASGASVGSPLHF. The chain is built from TRBV6-1 and TRBJ1-6; the D gene is possibly TRBD1 (5 bases). The CDR3 is 13 residues long. Germline V gene sequence: CDR1 MNHNS, CDR2 SASEGT. The V end was cut by 9 bases, the J end by 13 bases, with 19 bases between.

This clonotype was found many times. This chain uses TRBV25-1 with TRBJ2-6, with a possible D match to TRBD1 (6 bases). Germline V gene data show CDR1 as MGHDK and CDR2 as SYGVNS. The CDR3 loop spans 17 amino acids. V was pared by 2 bases and J by 0 bases, with 11 bases between. CDR3 residues: CASSEDQGFSGANVLTF. The CDR3 DNA is TGTGCCAGCAGTGAAGATCAGGGGTTCTCTGGGGCCAACGTCCTGACTTTC.

V usage is TRBV12-3 or TRBV12-4 and J usage is TRBJ2-1; D uncertain. The CDR3 has 17 amino acids. V shed 7 bases and J shed 0 bases, with 19 bases lying between them. CDR3 coding DNA: TGTGCCAGCACTCCATCTTATCTTCAGAGCTCCTACAATGAGCAGTTCTTC. This encodes CASTPSYLQSSYNEQFF.